This T cell receptor beta chain comes out of a study of long-term antiretroviral therapy in people with HIV. The study's findings and limits: Against controls, HIV repertoires showed narrower ranges of CDR3 length. Although diversity increased after ART, it remained lower than in transplant donor controls.

The CDR3 extends over 15 amino acids. Germline loops: CDR1 MNHNS, CDR2 SASEGT. The V segment lost 5 bases and the J segment 1 base; nucleotides outside the gene matches: 7. Details on this clone: Its antigen is currently unknown.

Sequencing relied on immunoSEQ assay v3.0, run at survey level. Using immunoSEQ multiplex PCR, the repertoire was profiled, and TCRdb retains in-frame clones only, with some absent. The table includes about 26,000 clones, approximately 90% detected once. At minimum, one pre-ART and two post-ART PBMC samples were obtained from each donor. This receptor was taken from a man aged 35 to 55 with HIV. This chain connects TRBV6-1 to TRBJ1-2; 7 bases are shared with TRBD1. This specimen was unsorted PBMCs, taken approximately 2.6 years after starting antiretroviral therapy. The CDR3 DNA follows: TGTGCCAGCAGTCCGAGACAGGGTCTTAACTATGGCTACACCTTC. Translation: CASSPRQGLNYGYTF.